The entry below describes one T cell receptor beta chain. Antigen: not known. Trimming removed 5 bases at V and 7 bases at J, with 14 bases between. Germline CDR1 and CDR2: MDHEN and SYDVKM. The CDR3 loop spans 13 amino acids. CD45RO/CCR7/CD25/CD127/CD95/CD27 sorting isolated CD4+ naive, central memory, regulatory and stem cell-like memory cells. This entry comes from a study of beta chain features in type 1 diabetes. Study-wide results and limits: A closer apparent resemblance between naive, central memory and Treg TCRB repertoires was seen in patients than in healthy donors. At VDJ recombination sites, type 1 diabetes patients had fewer insertions and more deleted nucleotides. Resolution of whether HLA type affects TCRB rearrangement was not achieved here.

Of the isolated RNA, all was reverse transcribed, and so the sequenced material was expressed TCRB transcripts. Clones were sequenced by immunoSEQ multiplex PCR, and TCRdb holds only the in-frame ones, with some missing. The sample lists 430,000 or so clones; roughly 10% were seen once. The gene calls are TRBV28 and TRBJ1-2; possibly TRBD1 for D (6 bases). This TCR was sampled from a woman aged 18 to 35 in good health. The sample comprised naive CD4+ T cells from blood. The CDR3 DNA reads as TGTGCCAGCAGTCTCCGAGTAGGGGGTGGCTACACCTTC. This encodes CASSLRVGGGYTF.